Shown below are 19 T cell receptor beta chains from a single sample sequenced in a study of OX40 agonist ivuxolimab in advanced cancers. Only in-frame clones appear in the TCRdb table, and some are missing; sequencing was by immunoSEQ multiplex PCR. The table lists under 85,000 clones, 85% to 95% of them singletons. The sequencing used CD4+ or CD8+ T cells sorted from blood, collected in a trial of the OX40 agonist ivuxolimab. These receptors all stem from an adult with an advanced solid tumor such as melanoma, head and neck, liver or kidney cancer.

J is TRBJ2-5 and V is TRBV11-2, with TRBD2 identical over 7 bases. This CDR3 has 15 residues. CDR1 and CDR2 from the germline V gene are SGHAT and FQNNGV. V lost 7 bases to trimming and J lost 4 bases; unmatched junction nucleotides: 12. CDR3 region: CASKNHRDYSETQYF. The DNA of the CDR3 is TGTGCCAGCAAGAATCACCGGGACTACTCAGAGACCCAGTACTTC.

Only one count was recorded for this clone. The chain carries TRBV28 and TRBJ1-2; 7 positions match TRBD1. Trimming at V came to 1 base and at J to 8 bases, leaving 7 bases not matched to a gene. This CDR3 region has 14 residues. Germline V gene lookup returns CDR1 MDHEN and CDR2 SYDVKM. The CDR3 DNA reads as TGTGCCAGCAGTTTATTTAGACAGGGTGGCGGCTACACCTTC. Encoded protein: CASSLFRQGGGYTF.

The CDR3 loop is CASSGPGQGLGYTEAFF. The CDR3 nucleotides read TGCGCCAGCAGCGGACCGGGACAGGGGTTGGGGTACACTGAAGCTTTCTTT. The chain has TRBV5-1 and TRBJ1-1, with TRBD1 matching 10 bases. CDR1 SGHRS and CDR2 YFSETQ come from the germline V gene. The CDR3 contains 17 residues. J was trimmed by 3 bases and V by 4 bases; bases with no gene match: 12.

The chain carries TRBV19 and TRBJ1-5; 7 bases fit TRBD1. Trimming removed 6 bases from V and 4 bases from J; junction bases left unmatched: 9. This CDR3 comprises 15 residues. CDR1 and CDR2 (germline): LNHDA, SQIVND (reference sequence). CDR3: CASSHTTGPNQPQHF. For the CDR3, the DNA is TGTGCCAGTAGCCACACGACAGGGCCGAATCAGCCCCAGCATTTT.

This clone has only one observation. The chain is built from TRBV4-3 and TRBJ1-3; D is possibly TRBD1 (5 bases). CDR1 LGHNA and CDR2 YSLEER come from the germline V gene. V was trimmed by 4 bases and J by 0 bases, leaving 13 bases between them. CDR3 size: 16 residues. The CDR3 reads CASSRGLSSSGNTIYF. Written as DNA, the CDR3 is TGCGCCAGCAGCCGGGGCCTGAGCAGCTCTGGAAACACCATATATTTT.

This chain uses TRBV7-6 with TRBJ2-2; D is perhaps TRBD2 (5 bases). V dropped 5 bases and J dropped 6 bases, with 13 bases sitting between them. The CDR3 length is 14 residues. The germline CDR1 and CDR2 sequences are SGHVS and FNYEAQ. The CDR3: CASSPNGGPGELFF. The CDR3 region has the DNA TGTGCCAGCAGCCCCAACGGAGGCCCCGGGGAGCTGTTTTTT.

The V gene is TRBV9, the J gene TRBJ1-2; possible D gene TRBD1, 5 bases. Looked up from germline, CDR1 is SGDLS and CDR2 is YYNGEE. The CDR3 loop spans 11 amino acids. The ends were cut back, 3 bases at V and 9 bases at J, with 9 bases in the middle. CDR3 sequence: CASSAGLRYTF. The CDR3 region has the DNA TGTGCCAGCAGCGCAGGGTTGCGCTACACCTTC.

The rearrangement uses TRBV27 and TRBJ1-1, with 7 bases matching TRBD1. Per germline, CDR1 MNHEY and CDR2 SMNVEV (reference sequence). Trimming took 6 bases from V and 4 from J; bases not matched to a gene: 8. There are 14 residues in the CDR3. The CDR3 here is CASSYRGRGTEAFF. DNA for the CDR3: TGTGCCAGCAGCTACAGGGGTAGGGGCACTGAAGCTTTCTTT.

This chain links TRBV27 with TRBJ1-2; the D gene is possibly TRBD1 (5 bases). Per germline, CDR1 MNHEY and CDR2 SMNVEV (reference sequence). V dropped 2 bases and J dropped 6 bases, with 13 bases sitting between them. This CDR3 comprises 14 residues. The CDR3, as DNA: TGTGCCAGCAGTTTAAACAGGCAGGCTCATGGCTACACCTTC. The encoded protein is CASSLNRQAHGYTF.

This chain joins TRBV11-2 and TRBJ2-7, with 10 bases matching TRBD1. Germline CDR1 and CDR2: SGHAT and FQNNGV. V dropped 3 bases and J dropped 3; count of bases not matched to a gene: 5. The CDR3 runs to 15 residues. The DNA for the CDR3 is TGTGCCAGCAGCTTGGGACAGGGGAGAAGCTACGAGCAGTACTTC. Protein: CASSLGQGRSYEQYF.

The J gene is TRBJ2-1, the V gene TRBV27; possibly TRBD2 for D (6 bases). The CDR3 is made up of 19 amino acids. Germline CDR1 is MNHEY and CDR2 is SMNVEV (reference sequence). The germline V and J ends were trimmed by 0 bases and 1 base, with 19 bases remaining between them. The CDR3 DNA is TGTGCCAGCAGTTTATCCATGGAGGGAACGGTTGATTCCTACAATGAGCAGTTCTTC. It encodes CASSLSMEGTVDSYNEQFF.

The chain is built from TRBV29-1 and TRBJ2-3; 7 bases align to TRBD2. J gave up 4 bases and V 3 bases, and 13 bases lay outside the gene matches. Germline CDR1 SQVTM, CDR2 ANQGSEA. The CDR3 extends over 16 amino acids. CDR3 sequence reads: CSVDRWERGEADTQYF. The DNA for the CDR3 is TGCAGCGTTGATCGGTGGGAGCGGGGCGAAGCAGATACGCAGTATTTT.

This chain joins TRBV5-1 and TRBJ2-3; 11 positions agree with TRBD2. The junction had 7 bases not matched to a gene; V was cut back by 4 bases and J by 0 bases. Germline V gene sequence: CDR1 SGHRS, CDR2 YFSETQ. The CDR3 totals 17 residues. Here the CDR3 DNA reads TGCGCCAGCAGCGGCCCGGGACTAGCGGCTAGCACAGATACGCAGTATTTT. Its translation: CASSGPGLAASTDTQYF.

The V and J genes are TRBV19 and TRBJ2-3; D is possibly TRBD1 (9 bases). Germline V lookup: CDR1 LNHDA, CDR2 SQIVND (reference sequence). Trimming took off 2 bases at V and 3 bases at J, with 18 bases between the two ends. The CDR3 has 17 amino acids. This CDR3 is CASSISGGTGFTDTQYF. The CDR3 DNA reads as TGTGCCAGTAGTATATCGGGGGGGACAGGGTTTACAGATACGCAGTATTTT.

The chain joins TRBV27 to TRBJ1-1; D gene unclear. V shed 3 bases and J shed 5 bases, with 13 bases lying between them. Germline CDR1 is MNHEY and CDR2 is SMNVEV (reference sequence). The CDR3 spans 14 residues. CDR3 in amino acids: CASSFASLGTEAFF. The CDR3, as DNA: TGTGCCAGCAGTTTCGCCAGTCTCGGGACTGAAGCTTTCTTT.

This chain links TRBV6-5 with TRBJ2-7; 9 bases fit TRBD2. CDR3 size: 15 residues. The J segment lost 5 bases and the V segment lost 4 bases, leaving 9 bases of the junction unmatched. Germline CDR1 is MNHEY and CDR2 is SVGAGI. The CDR3 region has the DNA TGTGCCAGCAGTTTGGGGTCTAGCGGGGTTAACGAGCAGTACTTC. This encodes CASSLGSSGVNEQYF.

V is TRBV7-6 and J is TRBJ2-7, with D possibly being TRBD1 (6 bases). The germline V gene encodes CDR1 SGHVS and CDR2 FNYEAQ. The CDR3 extends over 15 amino acids. The germline V and J ends were trimmed by 6 bases and 3 bases, with 18 bases remaining between them. The CDR3, as DNA: TGTGCCAGCAGTCCCTACAGGGCCCTACTCTACGAGCAGTACTTC. It translates to CASSPYRALLYEQYF.

The CDR3 coding sequence is TGTGCCAGCAGTTGGGTTGGCGGAACCAGCAATCAGCCCCAGCATTTT. The encoded protein is CASSWVGGTSNQPQHF. V gene TRBV27 combines with J gene TRBJ1-5; no clear D. V was shortened by 4 bases and J by 1 base, with 14 bases between the two germline ends. Germline CDR1 is MNHEY and CDR2 is SMNVEV (reference sequence). This CDR3 spans 16 amino acids.

This chain joins TRBV7-2 and TRBJ2-7; 9 bases fit TRBD1. CDR3 length: 14 residues. CDR1 and CDR2 from the germline V gene are SGHTA and FQGNSA. Losses at the gene ends were 7 bases for V and 8 bases for J; bases not matched to a gene: 12. CDR3 sequence: CASMPGTGRIQQYF. In DNA, the CDR3 is TGTGCCAGCATGCCCGGGACAGGGAGGATTCAGCAGTACTTC.